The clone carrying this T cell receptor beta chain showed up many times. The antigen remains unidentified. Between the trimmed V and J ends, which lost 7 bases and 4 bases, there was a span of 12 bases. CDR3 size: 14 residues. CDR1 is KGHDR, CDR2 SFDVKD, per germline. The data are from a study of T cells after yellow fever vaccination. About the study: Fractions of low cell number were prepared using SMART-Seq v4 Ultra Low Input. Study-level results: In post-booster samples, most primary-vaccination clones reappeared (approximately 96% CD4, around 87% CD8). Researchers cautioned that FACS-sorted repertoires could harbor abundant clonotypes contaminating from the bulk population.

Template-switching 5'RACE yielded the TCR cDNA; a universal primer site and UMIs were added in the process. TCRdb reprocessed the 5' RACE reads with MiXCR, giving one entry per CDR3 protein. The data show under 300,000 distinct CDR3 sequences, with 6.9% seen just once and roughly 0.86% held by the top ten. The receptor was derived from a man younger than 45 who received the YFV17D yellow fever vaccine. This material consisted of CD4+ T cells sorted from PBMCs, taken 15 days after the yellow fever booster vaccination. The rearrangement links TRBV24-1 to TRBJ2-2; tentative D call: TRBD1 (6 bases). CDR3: CATSTGKGTGELFF. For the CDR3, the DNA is TGTGCCACCAGCACAGGGAAGGGCACCGGGGAGCTGTTTTTT.